These T cell receptor beta chains were read from a single sample in a study of cytomegalovirus exposure and HLA in healthy donors. Assay used: immunoSEQ multiplex PCR; TCRdb lists only in-frame clones, some missing. The sample includes about 160,000 clones, 80% of them seen just once. The sequencing input was PBMCs. The receptors stem from a woman aged 45-59 years in good health and CMV-seronegative. Both conserved end residues are part of each CDR3. The D gene is left open where the match is weak. Some rows mark clone size as missing; the rest say once, few, many or name a class of expanded clone.

j_call | d_call | clone_size | v_call | cdr3_nt | cdr3_aa
TRBJ2-7 | NA | NA | TRBV11-2 | TGTGCCAGCAGCCCCCGGGTCCGCTCCTACGAGCAGTACTTC | CASSPRVRSYEQYF
TRBJ1-5 | TRBD1 | NA | TRBV28 | TGTGCCAGCAGTTTCTCGGACAGGAACAATCAGCCCCAGCATTTT | CASSFSDRNNQPQHF
TRBJ1-2 | NA | NA | TRBV5-1 | TGCGCCAGCAGCCCAATGCCGTTCCAGGGCGGTGGTTCGGGTGGCTACACCTTC | CASSPMPFQGGGSGGYTF
TRBJ2-7 | TRBD2 | NA | TRBV11-2 | TGTGCCAGCAGCACGAGACTAGCGGGGCCCTACGAGCAGTACTTC | CASSTRLAGPYEQYF
TRBJ2-3 | NA | NA | TRBV19 | TGTGCCAGTACCAAGGGGTTCGTCTTAGATACGCAGTATTTT | CASTKGFVLDTQYF
TRBJ2-1 | TRBD2 | NA | TRBV29-1 | TGCAGCGTTAAATCTAGCGGGAGCTCCTACAATGAGCAGTTCTTC | CSVKSSGSSYNEQFF
TRBJ2-5 | TRBD2 | NA | TRBV11-2 | TGTGCCAGCAGGGGACTAGCTCGCGTGCAAGAGACCCAGTACTTC | CASRGLARVQETQYF
TRBJ2-1 | TRBD1 | NA | TRBV11-2 | TGTGCCAGTGGACAGGGGGCCTACAATGAGCAGTTCTTC | CASGQGAYNEQFF
TRBJ1-2 | TRBD1 | few | TRBV4-3 | TGCGCCAGCAGCCAAGATTCAGCGACAGGGCGACAGAGCTACACCTTC | CASSQDSATGRQSYTF
TRBJ1-2 | NA | NA | TRBV5-6 | TGTGCCAGCAGCTTGTCCAGGGGAGCCTATGGCTACACCTTC | CASSLSRGAYGYTF
TRBJ1-4 | NA | NA | TRBV4-1 | TGCGCCAGCAGCCAAGAAAGGGGAGGGGTCCGTGAAAAACTGTTTTTT | CASSQERGGVREKLFF
TRBJ2-7 | NA | NA | TRBV4-1 | TGCGCCAGCAGCCAAAGCGCCTACTACGAGCAGTACTTC | CASSQSAYYEQYF
TRBJ1-6 | NA | few | TRBV28 | TGTGCCAGCAGTTACTATGCGATTTCACCCCTCCACTTT | CASSYYAISPLHF
TRBJ2-3 | NA | NA | TRBV5-1 | TGCGCCAGCAGCTTGGGGACAACCCGCACAGATACGCAGTATTTT | CASSLGTTRTDTQYF
TRBJ2-1 | NA | once | TRBV7-2 | TGTGCCAGCAGCTTGACTAGATATGAGCAGTTCTTC | CASSLTRYEQFF
TRBJ1-3 | NA | NA | TRBV7-9 | TGTGCCAATAATGAAGCCCGGGACTCTGGAAACACCATATATTTT | CANNEARDSGNTIYF
TRBJ2-5 | TRBD1 | NA | TRBV7-3 | TGTGCCAGCAGCTCACAGGGGTGGGAGACCCAGTACTTC | CASSSQGWETQYF
TRBJ1-1 | NA | NA | TRBV27 | TGTGCCAGCAGCGGACAGTCAATACCGAACACTGAAGCTTTCTTT | CASSGQSIPNTEAFF
TRBJ1-1 | TRBD1 | once | TRBV5-4 | TGTGCCAGCAGCGAGAGACAGGGGGTCGTAGCTTTCTTT | CASSERQGVVAFF
TRBJ2-1 | TRBD2 | NA | TRBV7-3 | TGTGCCAGCAGCGATGGGCTAGCGGGAGTTGGGGAGCAGTTCTTC | CASSDGLAGVGEQFF
TRBJ1-2 | TRBD1 | NA | TRBV4-3 | TGCGCCAGCAGCCAAGATTTCGGGACAGAGACTAACTATGGCTACACCTTC | CASSQDFGTETNYGYTF
TRBJ1-5 | TRBD1 | NA | TRBV10-2 | TGCGCCACCCGAGAATCAGGGGGAGGTCAGCCCCAGCATTTT | CATRESGGGQPQHF
TRBJ1-1 | TRBD1 | NA | TRBV29-1 | TGCAGCGTTACAGGGGGCGGTGAAGCTTTCTTT | CSVTGGGEAFF
TRBJ2-5 | TRBD2 | NA | TRBV18 | TGTGCCAGCTCACCACGGACTAGCGGGGAGGAGACCCAGTACTTC | CASSPRTSGEETQYF
TRBJ2-3 | NA | NA | TRBV7-3 | TGTGCCAGCAGCTTAAGGGTCGGGGGATTGACAGATACGCAGTATTTT | CASSLRVGGLTDTQYF
TRBJ2-5 | TRBD2 | NA | TRBV7-6 | TGTGCCAGCAGCCCATTGACTAGCGGGGCACAAGAGACCCAGTACTTC | CASSPLTSGAQETQYF
TRBJ2-2 | TRBD1 | few | TRBV10-3 | TGTGCCATCAGAGGACAGGGTGAGGTCGGGGAGCTGTTTTTT | CAIRGQGEVGELFF
TRBJ1-5 | NA | NA | TRBV5-6 | TGTGCCAGCAGCTTCAAAGGACAGAATCAGCCCCAGCATTTT | CASSFKGQNQPQHF
TRBJ1-5 | NA | NA | TRBV28 | TGTGCCAGCACCAAAGGACAGCTGCGGCAGCCCCAGCATTTT | CASTKGQLRQPQHF
TRBJ1-1 | TRBD1 | NA | TRBV6-5 | TGTGCCAGCAGTTACCCCGGGACAGGGAAAGCTTTCTTT | CASSYPGTGKAFF
TRBJ1-4 | TRBD1 | NA | TRBV11-2 | TGTGCCAGCAGCTTACAGGGACAGGGGGTGCGGGTGGAAAAACTGTTTTTT | CASSLQGQGVRVEKLFF
TRBJ2-7 | TRBD2 | NA | TRBV18 | TGTGCCAGCTCCCGAGGGACTAGCGGATTCTACGAGCAGTACTTC | CASSRGTSGFYEQYF
TRBJ2-1 | NA | NA | TRBV20-1 | TGCAGTGCTTACACCTACAATGAGCAGTTCTTC | CSAYTYNEQFF
TRBJ1-2 | NA | NA | TRBV7-8 | TGTGCCAGCAGCGCAAAAACGGGACACTACTATGGCTACACCTTC | CASSAKTGHYYGYTF
TRBJ1-1 | NA | NA | TRBV28 | TGTGCCAGCAGAAGGGGGTTGAACACTGAAGCTTTCTTT | CASRRGLNTEAFF
TRBJ2-1 | TRBD2 | NA | TRBV7-7 | TGTGCTAGCAGCTTAGAGGCTAGCGGGACCGAGCAGTTCTTC | CASSLEASGTEQFF
TRBJ1-1 | NA | NA | TRBV19 | TGTGCCAGTAGTATTGGTACCGGGCAGGGTAGGACTGAAGCTTTCTTT | CASSIGTGQGRTEAFF
TRBJ2-1 | TRBD2 | NA | TRBV14 | TGTGCCAGCAGCCCATGGAAAACTAGCGGGGGGGGCAATGAGCAGTTCTTC | CASSPWKTSGGGNEQFF
TRBJ1-1 | NA | few | TRBV15 | TGTGCCACCAAGCAGGGAAGAACCACTGAAGCTTTCTTT | CATKQGRTTEAFF
TRBJ2-7 | NA | NA | TRBV6-5 | TGTGCCAGCAGCCGGGACTTTACCTACGAGCAGTACTTC | CASSRDFTYEQYF
TRBJ2-7 | NA | NA | TRBV10-1 | TGCGCCAGCAGCGACACAGGGAGCTCCTACGAGCAGTACTTC | CASSDTGSSYEQYF
TRBJ1-3 | NA | NA | TRBV5-6 | TGTGCCAGCAGCTTTTGGAGGGGCTTCTCTGGAAACACCATATATTTT | CASSFWRGFSGNTIYF
TRBJ1-1 | NA | few | TRBV28 | TGTGCCAGCAGTTTGACTTCCACCAAACAGGGTTTGAGGGCTTTCTTT | CASSLTSTKQGLRAFF
TRBJ2-1 | NA | NA | TRBV9 | TGTGCCAGCAGCCCTACGCCAGGTGAGCAGTTCTTC | CASSPTPGEQFF
TRBJ1-1 | NA | few | TRBV6-5 | TGTGCCAGCAGTTACAACAGCAAAGCTTTCTTT | CASSYNSKAFF
TRBJ1-1 | NA | NA | TRBV5-1 | TGCGCCAGCAGCCCCAGTCAGGGGTGGACTGAAGCTTTCTTT | CASSPSQGWTEAFF
TRBJ1-2 | NA | NA | TRBV27 | TGTGCCAGCAGTTCGGTTGGGAGTCGTGGCTACACCTTC | CASSSVGSRGYTF
TRBJ2-7 | NA | NA | TRBV5-6 | TGTGCCAGCAGCTTCAAAAACAGAAACTACGAGCAGTACTTC | CASSFKNRNYEQYF
TRBJ1-2 | NA | NA | TRBV11-2 | TGTGCCAGCAGCTTACGTGGGGGCAAGGATAACTATGGCTACACCTTC | CASSLRGGKDNYGYTF
TRBJ2-3 | TRBD2 | few | TRBV4-2 | TGTGCCAGCAGCGCTAGCGGGGGGGCGGCAGATACGCAGTATTTT | CASSASGGAADTQYF